Below are 10 T cell receptor beta chains sequenced from a single sample in a study of shared clonotypes between healthy human individuals. Naive CD8 cells lacked CD45RO, underwent positive selection for CCR7 and left out terminally differentiated effector memory CD45RA+ cells. Assay used: immunoSEQ multiplex PCR; TCRdb lists only in-frame clones, some missing. The sample yields over 750,000 clones, 90% to 98% seen once. The specimen sequenced was naive CD8+ T cells sorted from blood. The receptors originated from a young man in good health.

The chain combines TRBV11-2 with TRBJ1-2; 9 bases align to TRBD1. Looked up from germline, CDR1 is SGHAT and CDR2 is FQNNGV. The ends lost 4 bases at V and 0 bases at J; junction bases unmatched: 6. This CDR3 is built from 16 residues. The CDR3 DNA follows: TGTGCCAGCAGCTCGGGACAGGGCCTTCCTAACTATGGCTACACCTTC. Residues: CASSSGQGLPNYGYTF.

V gene TRBV11-2 combines with J gene TRBJ2-5, with TRBD2 matching over 7 bases. The CDR3 extends over 12 amino acids. Losses at the gene ends were 5 bases for V and 4 bases for J; bases not matched to a gene: 1. The V gene's germline CDR1 is SGHAT and CDR2 FQNNGV. This CDR3 reads CASSPSGETQYF. The CDR3 region has the DNA TGTGCCAGCAGCCCTAGCGGAGAGACCCAGTACTTC.

V usage is TRBV5-1 and J usage is TRBJ2-5; unclear D gene. Per the germline V gene, CDR1 is SGHRS and CDR2 is YFSETQ. The CDR3 loop spans 15 amino acids. With 0 bases removed from V and 3 bases from J, the gap between germline ends came to 12 bases. Written as DNA, the CDR3 is TGCGCCAGCAGCTTGGTCGTCGGCAGAAAAGAGACCCAGTACTTC. It specifies CASSLVVGRKETQYF.

J is TRBJ2-1 and V is TRBV15, with 12 bases aligning to TRBD2. The CDR3 sequence is 16 residues long. CDR1 LNHNV and CDR2 YYDKDF come from the germline V gene (reference sequence). The ends lost 3 bases at V and 4 bases at J; junction bases unmatched: 4. The CDR3 reads CATSRELAGGYNEQFF. The CDR3 DNA is TGTGCCACCAGCAGGGAACTAGCGGGAGGTTACAATGAGCAGTTCTTC. The variable domain in full, with the rest retrieved from reference TRBV15 and TRBJ2-1, is DAMVIQNPRYQVTQFGKPVTLSCSQTLNHNVMYWYQQKSSQAPKLLFHYYDKDFNNEADTPDNFQSRRPNTSFCFLDIRSPGLGDTAMYLCATSRELAGGYNEQFFGPGTRLTVL.

V gene TRBV11-2 combines with J gene TRBJ2-3; 13 nucleotides line up with TRBD2. The V gene end was trimmed by 5 bases and the J gene end by 2 bases; junction bases not matched to a gene: 13. The V gene's germline CDR1 is SGHAT and CDR2 FQNNGV. This CDR3 has 19 residues. The CDR3 DNA reads TGTGCCAGCAGCCTTCCGGGACTAGCGGGAAATAGGCCCACAGATACGCAGTATTTT. Translating it yields CASSLPGLAGNRPTDTQYF.

This clone has just one count. A much larger clonotype is one base distant, so this may be a read error. This same CDR3 is encoded by further DNA sequences in the sample. The chain couples TRBV5-1 to TRBJ1-1; D gene uncertain. From germline, CDR1 is SGHRS and CDR2 YFSETQ. The CDR3 extends over 13 amino acids. Between the trimmed V and J ends, which lost 0 bases and 1 base, there was a span of 4 bases. CDR3 sequence: CASSLGGNTEAFF. CDR3 DNA: TGCGCCAGCAGCTTGGGGGGGAACACTGAAGCTTTCTTT.

This chain uses TRBV2 with TRBJ2-3; D gene unclear. Germline CDR1 is SNHLY and CDR2 is FYNNEI. Trimming left V 11 bases short and J 7 bases short, with 25 bases between. The CDR3 loop spans 15 amino acids. In DNA, the CDR3 is TGTGCCTCCGCATCGGGCCATCCCCAATCTTATACGCAGTATTTT. Amino acid sequence: CASASGHPQSYTQYF.

The chain employs TRBV29-1 and TRBJ1-2; no reliable D call. V lost 3 bases and J 3 bases, leaving 17 bases between the germline ends. The CDR3 is made up of 15 amino acids. The germline V gene encodes CDR1 SQVTM and CDR2 ANQGSEA. The CDR3 DNA sequence: TGCAGCGTTGAGGCGTCGGACGGAATTTACTATGGCTACACCTTC. As protein: CSVEASDGIYYGYTF.

The chain is built from TRBV7-9 and TRBJ2-1, with D possibly matching TRBD2 (6 bases). The V and J ends lost 5 bases and 5 bases respectively, with 16 bases between them. The V gene's germline CDR1 is SEHNR and CDR2 FQNEAQ (reference sequence). The CDR3 sequence is 15 residues long. For the CDR3, the DNA is TGTGCCAGCAGCCGTGAGGGACTCAGACACAATGAGCAGTTCTTC. It yields the protein CASSREGLRHNEQFF.

This chain's CDR3 is CASRLQGIEQYF. CDR3 nucleotides: TGTGCCAGCAGACTACAGGGGATCGAGCAGTACTTC. V and J are TRBV2 and TRBJ2-7, with 7 bases lining up with TRBD1. The germline CDR1 and CDR2 sequences are SNHLY and FYNNEI. The CDR3 sequence is 12 residues long. V shed 6 bases and J 6 bases; nucleotides not matched to a gene: 5.